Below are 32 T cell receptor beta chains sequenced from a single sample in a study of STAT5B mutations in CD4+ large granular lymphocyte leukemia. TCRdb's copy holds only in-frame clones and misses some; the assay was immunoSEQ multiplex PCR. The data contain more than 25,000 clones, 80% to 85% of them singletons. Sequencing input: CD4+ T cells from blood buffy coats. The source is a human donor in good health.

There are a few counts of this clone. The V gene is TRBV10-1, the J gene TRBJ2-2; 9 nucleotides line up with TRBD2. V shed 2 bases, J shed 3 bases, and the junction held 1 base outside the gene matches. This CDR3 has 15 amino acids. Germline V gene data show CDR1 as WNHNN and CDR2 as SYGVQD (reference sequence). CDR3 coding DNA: TGCGCCAGCAGTGAGAAGCGGGGGGACACCGGGGAGCTGTTTTTT. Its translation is CASSEKRGDTGELFF.

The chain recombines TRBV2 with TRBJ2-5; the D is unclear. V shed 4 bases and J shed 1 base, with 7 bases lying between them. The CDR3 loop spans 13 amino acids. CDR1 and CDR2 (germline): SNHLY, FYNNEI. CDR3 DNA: TGTGCCAGCAGTGGGGGAATCCAAGAGACCCAGTACTTC. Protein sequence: CASSGGIQETQYF.

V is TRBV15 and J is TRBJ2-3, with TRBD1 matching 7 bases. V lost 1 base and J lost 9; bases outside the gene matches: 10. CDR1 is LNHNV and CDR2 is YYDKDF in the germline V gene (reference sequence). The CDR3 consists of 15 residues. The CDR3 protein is CATSRVQTGYDTQYF. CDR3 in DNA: TGTGCCACCAGCAGAGTGCAGACAGGGTACGACACGCAGTATTTT.

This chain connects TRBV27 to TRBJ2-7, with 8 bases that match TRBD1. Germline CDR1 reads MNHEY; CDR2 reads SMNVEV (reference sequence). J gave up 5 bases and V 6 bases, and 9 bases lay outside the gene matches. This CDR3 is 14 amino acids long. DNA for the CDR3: TGTGCCAGCAGCTCGACAGGGGTCATCGACGAGCAGTACTTC. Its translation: CASSSTGVIDEQYF.

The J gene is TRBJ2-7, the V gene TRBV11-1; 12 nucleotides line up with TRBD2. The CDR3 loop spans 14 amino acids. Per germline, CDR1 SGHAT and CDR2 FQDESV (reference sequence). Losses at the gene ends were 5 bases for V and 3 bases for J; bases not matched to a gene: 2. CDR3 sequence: CASSRTSGIYEQYF. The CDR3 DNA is TGTGCCAGCAGCCGGACTAGCGGGATCTACGAGCAGTACTTC.

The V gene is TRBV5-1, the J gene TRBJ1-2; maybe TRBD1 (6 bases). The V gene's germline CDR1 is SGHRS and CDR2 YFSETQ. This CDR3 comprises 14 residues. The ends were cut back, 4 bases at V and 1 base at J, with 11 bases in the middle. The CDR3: CASSTGTINYGYTF. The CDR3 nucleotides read TGCGCCAGCAGCACCGGGACAATTAACTATGGCTACACCTTC. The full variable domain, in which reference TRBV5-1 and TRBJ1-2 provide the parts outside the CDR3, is KAGVTQTPRYLIKTRGQQVTLSCSPISGHRSVSWYQQTPGQGLQFLFEYFSETQRNKGNFPGRFSGRQFSNSRSEMNVSTLELGDSALYLCASSTGTINYGYTFGSGTRLTVV.

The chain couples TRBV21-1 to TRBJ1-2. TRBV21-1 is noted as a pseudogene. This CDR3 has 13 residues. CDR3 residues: CASSNRTSGGYTF. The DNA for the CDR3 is TGTGCCAGCAGCAACAGGACCTCCGGCGGGTACACCTTC.

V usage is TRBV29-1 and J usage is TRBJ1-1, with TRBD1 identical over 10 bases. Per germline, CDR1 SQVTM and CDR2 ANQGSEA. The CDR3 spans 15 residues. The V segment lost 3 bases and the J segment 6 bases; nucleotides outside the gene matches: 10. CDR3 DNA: TGCAGCGTTGATCCGGGACAGGGGTTTTATTCTGAAGCTTTCTTT. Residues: CSVDPGQGFYSEAFF.

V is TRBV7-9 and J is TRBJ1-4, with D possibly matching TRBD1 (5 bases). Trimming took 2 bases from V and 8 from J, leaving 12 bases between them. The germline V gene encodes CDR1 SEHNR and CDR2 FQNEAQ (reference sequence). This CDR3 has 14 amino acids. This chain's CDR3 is CASSLSQGEEKLFF. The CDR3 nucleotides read TGTGCCAGCAGCTTAAGCCAGGGTGAAGAAAAACTGTTTTTT.

DNA of the CDR3: TGTGCCAGTAGTTCCTACTCCTACGAGCAGTACTTC. It specifies CASSSYSYEQYF. J is TRBJ2-7 and V is TRBV19; D unclear. This CDR3 has 12 amino acids. Trimming removed 5 bases from V and 0 bases from J, with 5 bases in between. Germline CDR1 reads LNHDA; CDR2 reads SQIVND (reference sequence).

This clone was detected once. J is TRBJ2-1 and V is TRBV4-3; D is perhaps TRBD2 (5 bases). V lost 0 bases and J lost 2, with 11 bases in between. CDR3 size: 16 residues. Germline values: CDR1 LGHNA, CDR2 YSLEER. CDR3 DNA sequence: TGCGCCAGCAGCCAAGAGGTAGCGCCCACCTACAATGAGCAGTTCTTC. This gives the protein CASSQEVAPTYNEQFF.

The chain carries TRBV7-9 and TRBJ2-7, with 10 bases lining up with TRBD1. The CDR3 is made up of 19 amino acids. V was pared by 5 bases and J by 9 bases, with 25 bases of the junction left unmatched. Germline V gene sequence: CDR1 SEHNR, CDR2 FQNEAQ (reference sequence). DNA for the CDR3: TGTGCCAGCAGCGGCGGACAGGGGGAGATTCGGGCTACGAGCCAAGGGCAGTACTTC. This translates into CASSGGQGEIRATSQGQYF.

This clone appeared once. The CDR3 sequence: CASSFDPFYGYTF. CDR3 bases: TGTGCCAGCAGCTTCGACCCTTTCTATGGCTACACCTTC. V and J are TRBV5-8 and TRBJ1-2; D ambiguous. The V gene lost 2 bases and the J gene lost 4 bases, with 9 bases spanning the gap. Per the germline V gene, CDR1 is SGHTS and CDR2 is YDEGEE. The CDR3 is 13 residues long.

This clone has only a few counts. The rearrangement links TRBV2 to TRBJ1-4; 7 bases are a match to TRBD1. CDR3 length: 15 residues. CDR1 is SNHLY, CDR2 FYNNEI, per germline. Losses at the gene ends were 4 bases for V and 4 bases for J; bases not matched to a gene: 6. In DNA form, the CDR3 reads TGTGCCAGCAGTGGGCGGACAGGCAATAATGAAAAACTGTTTTTT. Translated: CASSGRTGNNEKLFF.

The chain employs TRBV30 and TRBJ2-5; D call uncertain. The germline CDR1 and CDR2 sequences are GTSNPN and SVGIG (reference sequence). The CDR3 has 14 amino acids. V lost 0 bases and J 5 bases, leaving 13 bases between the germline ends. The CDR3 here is CAWSVSSAGETQYF. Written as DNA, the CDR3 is TGTGCCTGGAGTGTGTCTTCAGCCGGGGAGACCCAGTACTTC.

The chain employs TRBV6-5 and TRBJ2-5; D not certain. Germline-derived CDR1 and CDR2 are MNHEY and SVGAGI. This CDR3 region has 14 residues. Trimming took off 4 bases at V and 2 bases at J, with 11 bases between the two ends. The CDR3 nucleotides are TGTGCCAGCAGTTCGGACCCACTGCAAGAGACCCAGTACTTC. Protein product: CASSSDPLQETQYF.

CDR3 amino acids: CASGPTGGTGIEQYF. In DNA, the CDR3 is TGCGCCAGCGGCCCCACCGGCGGGACAGGGATCGAGCAGTACTTC. The chain combines TRBV5-1 with TRBJ2-7; 9 bases are a match to TRBD1. J lost 6 bases, V lost 7 bases, and 14 bases had no gene match. Germline V gives CDR1 SGHRS, CDR2 YFSETQ. The CDR3 loop spans 15 amino acids.

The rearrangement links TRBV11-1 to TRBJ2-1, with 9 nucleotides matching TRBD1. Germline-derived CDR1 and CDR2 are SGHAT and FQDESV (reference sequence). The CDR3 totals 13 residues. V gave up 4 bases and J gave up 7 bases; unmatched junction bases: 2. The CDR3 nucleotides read TGTGCCAGCAGCTACGGGACAGGGAATGAGCAGTTCTTC. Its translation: CASSYGTGNEQFF.

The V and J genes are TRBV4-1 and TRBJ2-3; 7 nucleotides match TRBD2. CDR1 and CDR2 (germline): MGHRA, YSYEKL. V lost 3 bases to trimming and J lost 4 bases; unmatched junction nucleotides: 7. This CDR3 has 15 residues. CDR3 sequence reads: CASSQRGGSADTQYF. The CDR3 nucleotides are TGCGCCAGCAGCCAGCGGGGCGGGAGCGCAGATACGCAGTATTTT.

The CDR3 reads CASSQVSQETQYF. CDR3 in DNA: TGCGCCAGCAGCCAAGTTTCGCAAGAGACCCAGTACTTC. The rearrangement uses TRBV4-1 and TRBJ2-5; no definite D call. The CDR3 sequence is 13 residues long. V lost 1 base to trimming and J lost 2 bases, with 5 bases between them. In germline, CDR1 is MGHRA, CDR2 YSYEKL.

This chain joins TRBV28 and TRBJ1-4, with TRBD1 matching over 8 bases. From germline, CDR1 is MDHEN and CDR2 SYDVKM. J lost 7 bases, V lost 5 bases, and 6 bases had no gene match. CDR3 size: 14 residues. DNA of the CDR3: TGTGCCAGCAGTGACTTTGGACAGGGTGAAAAACTGTTTTTT. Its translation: CASSDFGQGEKLFF.

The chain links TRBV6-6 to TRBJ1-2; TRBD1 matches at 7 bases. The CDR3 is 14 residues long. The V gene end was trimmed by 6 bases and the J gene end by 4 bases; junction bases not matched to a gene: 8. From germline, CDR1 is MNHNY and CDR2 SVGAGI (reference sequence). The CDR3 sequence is CASSPGQSSYGYTF. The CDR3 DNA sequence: TGTGCCAGCAGCCCGGGACAGTCTAGCTATGGCTACACCTTC.

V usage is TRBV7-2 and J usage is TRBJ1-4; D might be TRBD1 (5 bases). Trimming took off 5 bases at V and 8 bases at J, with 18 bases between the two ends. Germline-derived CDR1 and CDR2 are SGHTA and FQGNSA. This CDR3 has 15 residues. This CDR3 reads CASSGVGMKGEKLFF. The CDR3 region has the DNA TGTGCCAGCAGCGGAGTTGGTATGAAGGGGGAAAAACTGTTTTTT.

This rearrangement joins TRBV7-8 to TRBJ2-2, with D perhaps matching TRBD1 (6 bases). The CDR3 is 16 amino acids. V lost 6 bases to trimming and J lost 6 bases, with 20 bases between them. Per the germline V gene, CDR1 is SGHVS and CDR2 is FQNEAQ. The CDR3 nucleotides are TGTGCCAGCAGTCAGGGGAGTGGCAGGCCCCCCGGGGAGCTGTTTTTT. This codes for CASSQGSGRPPGELFF.

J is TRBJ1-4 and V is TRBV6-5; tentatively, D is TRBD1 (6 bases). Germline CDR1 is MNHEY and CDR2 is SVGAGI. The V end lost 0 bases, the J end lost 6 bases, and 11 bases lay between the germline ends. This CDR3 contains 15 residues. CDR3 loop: CASSYSGAADEKLFF. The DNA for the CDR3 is TGTGCCAGCAGTTACTCGGGGGCCGCGGATGAAAAACTGTTTTTT.

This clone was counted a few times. CDR3 residues: CASSVPGRLTENIQYF. The CDR3 nucleotides are TGTGCCAGCAGCGTGCCAGGGAGATTGACGGAAAACATTCAGTACTTC. The chain carries TRBV4-2 and TRBJ2-4; D assignment may be TRBD1 or TRBD2 (5 bases each). The germline V gene has CDR1 LGHNA and CDR2 YNFKEQ. With 5 bases removed from V and 5 bases from J, the gap between germline ends came to 19 bases. The CDR3 is 16 residues long.

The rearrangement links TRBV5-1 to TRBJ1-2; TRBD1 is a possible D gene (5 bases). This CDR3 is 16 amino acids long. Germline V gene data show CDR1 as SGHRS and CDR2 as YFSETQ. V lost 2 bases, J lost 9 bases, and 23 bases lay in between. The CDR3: CASSLHGAPNQGSYTF. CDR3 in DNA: TGCGCCAGCAGCTTACACGGGGCCCCAAACCAAGGAAGCTACACCTTC.

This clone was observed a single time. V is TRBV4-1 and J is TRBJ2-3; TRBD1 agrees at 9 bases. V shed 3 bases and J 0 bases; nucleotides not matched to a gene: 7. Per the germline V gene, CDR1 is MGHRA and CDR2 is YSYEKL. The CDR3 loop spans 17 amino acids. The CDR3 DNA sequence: TGCGCCAGCAGCCAGCGGACGGGACAGGGAAGCACAGATACGCAGTATTTT. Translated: CASSQRTGQGSTDTQYF.

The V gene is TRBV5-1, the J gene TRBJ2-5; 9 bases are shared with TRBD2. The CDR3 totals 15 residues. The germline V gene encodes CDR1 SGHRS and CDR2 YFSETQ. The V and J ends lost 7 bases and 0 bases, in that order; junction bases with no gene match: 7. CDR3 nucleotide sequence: TGCGCCAGCTCCGGCAGCGGGAGGTACCAAGAGACCCAGTACTTC. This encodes CASSGSGRYQETQYF.

The CDR3: CASSPDMGYGYTF. The CDR3 nucleotides are TGTGCCAGCAGCCCCGACATGGGGTATGGCTACACCTTC. This chain connects TRBV27 to TRBJ1-2; D gene uncertain. Trimming pared 6 bases from V and 5 bases from J, leaving 13 bases between. The germline V gene encodes CDR1 MNHEY and CDR2 SMNVEV (reference sequence). The CDR3 has 13 residues.

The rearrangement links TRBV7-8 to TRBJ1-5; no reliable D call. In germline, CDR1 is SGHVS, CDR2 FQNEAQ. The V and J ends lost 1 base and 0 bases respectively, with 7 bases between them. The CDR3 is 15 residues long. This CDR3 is CASSLVGNSNQPQHF. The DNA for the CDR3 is TGTGCCAGCAGCTTAGTCGGGAATAGCAATCAGCCCCAGCATTTT.

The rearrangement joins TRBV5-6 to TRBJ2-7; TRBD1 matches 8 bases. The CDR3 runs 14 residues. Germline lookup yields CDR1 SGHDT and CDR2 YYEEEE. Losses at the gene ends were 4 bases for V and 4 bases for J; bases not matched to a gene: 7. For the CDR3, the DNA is TGTGCCAGCAGCCGGACAGGGAAAAATTACGAGCAGTACGTC. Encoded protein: CASSRTGKNYEQYV.